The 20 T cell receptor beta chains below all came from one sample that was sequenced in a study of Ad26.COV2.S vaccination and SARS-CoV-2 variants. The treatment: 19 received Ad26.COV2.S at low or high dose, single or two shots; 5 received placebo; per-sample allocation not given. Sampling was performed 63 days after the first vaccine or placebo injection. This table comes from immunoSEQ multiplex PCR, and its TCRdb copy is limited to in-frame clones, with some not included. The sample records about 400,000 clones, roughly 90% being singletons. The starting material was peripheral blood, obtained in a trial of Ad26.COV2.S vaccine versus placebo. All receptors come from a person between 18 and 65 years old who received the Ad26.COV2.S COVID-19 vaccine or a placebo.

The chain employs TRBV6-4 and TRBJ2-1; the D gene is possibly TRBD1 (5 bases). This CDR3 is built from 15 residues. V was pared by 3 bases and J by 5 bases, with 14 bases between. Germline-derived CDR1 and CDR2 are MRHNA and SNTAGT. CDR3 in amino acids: CASSEEGEAHNEQFF. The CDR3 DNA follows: TGTGCCAGCAGTGAAGAAGGGGAAGCGCACAATGAGCAGTTCTTC.

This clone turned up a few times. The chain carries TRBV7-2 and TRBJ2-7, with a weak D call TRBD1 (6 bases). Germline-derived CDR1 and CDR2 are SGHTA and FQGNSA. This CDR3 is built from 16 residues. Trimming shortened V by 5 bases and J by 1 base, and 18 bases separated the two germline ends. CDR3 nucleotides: TGTGCCAGCAGCCCCCGACAGGCGAACCCTTCCTACGAGCAGTACTTC. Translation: CASSPRQANPSYEQYF.

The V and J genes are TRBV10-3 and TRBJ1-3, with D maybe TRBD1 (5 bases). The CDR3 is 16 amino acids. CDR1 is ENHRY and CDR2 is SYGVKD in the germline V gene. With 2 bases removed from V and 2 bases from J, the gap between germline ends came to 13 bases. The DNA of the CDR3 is TGTGCCATCAGTGAGAGGCCGGGGGATGCTGGAAACACCATATATTTT. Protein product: CAISERPGDAGNTIYF.

The CDR3 region is CASTKYRGREYF. The DNA of the CDR3 is TGTGCCAGCACCAAGTACAGGGGGCGAGAGTACTTC. The V gene is TRBV5-6, the J gene TRBJ2-4; 9 nucleotides line up with TRBD1. The J segment lost 14 bases and the V segment lost 6 bases, leaving 9 bases of the junction unmatched. The V gene's germline CDR1 is SGHDT and CDR2 YYEEEE. This CDR3 is built from 12 residues.

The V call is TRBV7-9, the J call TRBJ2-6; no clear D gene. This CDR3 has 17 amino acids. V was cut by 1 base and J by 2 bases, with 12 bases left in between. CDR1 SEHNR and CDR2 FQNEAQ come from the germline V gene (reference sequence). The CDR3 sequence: CASSLVWDFAGANVLTF. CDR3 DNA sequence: TGTGCCAGCAGCTTAGTATGGGATTTTGCTGGGGCCAACGTCCTGACTTTC.

The CDR3 sequence: CASSMGKPQHF. DNA for the CDR3: TGTGCCAGTAGTATGGGCAAACCCCAGCATTTT. The V call is TRBV19, the J call TRBJ1-5, with unresolved D. From germline, CDR1 is LNHDA and CDR2 SQIVND (reference sequence). Trimming shortened V by 3 bases and J by 10 bases, and 7 bases separated the two germline ends. The length of the CDR3 is 11 residues.

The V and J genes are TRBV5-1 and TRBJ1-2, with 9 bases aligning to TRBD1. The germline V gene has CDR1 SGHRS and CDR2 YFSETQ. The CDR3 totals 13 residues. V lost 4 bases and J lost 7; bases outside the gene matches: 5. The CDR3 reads CASSGGQGFGYTF. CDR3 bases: TGCGCCAGCAGCGGGGGACAGGGTTTTGGCTACACCTTC.

CDR3 bases: TGTGCCAGCAGCTTGGCCCCACTGGGGCAGTACTTC. It encodes CASSLAPLGQYF. V usage is TRBV5-6 and J usage is TRBJ2-7; D gene ambiguous. This CDR3 contains 12 residues. In germline, CDR1 is SGHDT, CDR2 YYEEEE. Trimming took 0 bases from V and 9 from J, leaving 10 bases between them.

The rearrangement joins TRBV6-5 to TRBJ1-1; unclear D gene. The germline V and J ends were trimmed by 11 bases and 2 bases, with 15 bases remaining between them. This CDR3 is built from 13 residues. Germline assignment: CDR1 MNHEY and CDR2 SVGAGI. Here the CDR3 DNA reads TGTGCCGTCACCGGGAGACTAAACACTGAAGCTTTCTTT. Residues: CAVTGRLNTEAFF.

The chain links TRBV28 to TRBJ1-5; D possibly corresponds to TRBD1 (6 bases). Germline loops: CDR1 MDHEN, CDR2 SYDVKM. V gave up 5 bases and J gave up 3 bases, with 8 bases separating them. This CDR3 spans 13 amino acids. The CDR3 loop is CASSGQTNQPQHF. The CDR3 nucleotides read TGTGCCAGCAGTGGACAGACCAATCAGCCCCAGCATTTT.

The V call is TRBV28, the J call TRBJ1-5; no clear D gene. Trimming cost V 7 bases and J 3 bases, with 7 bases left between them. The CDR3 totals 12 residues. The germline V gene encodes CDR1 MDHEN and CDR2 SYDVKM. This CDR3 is CASKDSNQPQHF. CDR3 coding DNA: TGTGCCAGCAAGGATTCCAATCAGCCCCAGCATTTT.

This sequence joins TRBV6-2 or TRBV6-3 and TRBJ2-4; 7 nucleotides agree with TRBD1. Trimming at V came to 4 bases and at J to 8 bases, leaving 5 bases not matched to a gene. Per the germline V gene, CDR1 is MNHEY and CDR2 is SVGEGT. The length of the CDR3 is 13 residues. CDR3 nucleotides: TGTGCCAGCAGTTCGACAGGGTGGGACATTCAGTACTTC. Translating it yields CASSSTGWDIQYF.

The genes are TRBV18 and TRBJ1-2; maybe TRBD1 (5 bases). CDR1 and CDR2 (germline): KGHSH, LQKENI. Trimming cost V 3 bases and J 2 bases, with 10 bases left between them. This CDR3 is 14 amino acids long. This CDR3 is CASSPDGGNYGYTF. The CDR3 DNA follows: TGTGCCAGCTCACCGGACGGGGGGAACTATGGCTACACCTTC. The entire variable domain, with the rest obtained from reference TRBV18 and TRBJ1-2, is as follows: NAGVMQNPRHLVRRRGQEARLRCSPMKGHSHVYWYRQLPEEGLKFMVYLQKENIIDESGMPKERFSAEFPKEGPSILRIQQVVRGDSAAYFCASSPDGGNYGYTFGSGTRLTVV.

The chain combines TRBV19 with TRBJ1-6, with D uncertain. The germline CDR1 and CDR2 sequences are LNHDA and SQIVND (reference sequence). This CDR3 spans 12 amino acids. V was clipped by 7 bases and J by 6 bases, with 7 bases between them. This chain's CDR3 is CASKVGNSPLHF. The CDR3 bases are TGTGCCAGTAAAGTGGGTAATTCACCCCTCCACTTT.

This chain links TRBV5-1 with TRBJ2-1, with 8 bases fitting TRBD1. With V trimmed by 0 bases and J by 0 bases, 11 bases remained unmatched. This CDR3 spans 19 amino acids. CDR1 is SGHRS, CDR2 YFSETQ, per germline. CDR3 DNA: TGCGCCAGCAGCTTGGCTGCAGGGGGCCAAACTAGCTCCTACAATGAGCAGTTCTTC. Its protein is CASSLAAGGQTSSYNEQFF.

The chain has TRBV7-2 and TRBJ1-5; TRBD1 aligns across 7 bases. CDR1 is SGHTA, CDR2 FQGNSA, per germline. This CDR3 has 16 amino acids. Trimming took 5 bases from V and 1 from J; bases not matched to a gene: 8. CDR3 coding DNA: TGTGCCAGCAGCCCCGGGACAGCCTGGAGCAATCAGCCCCAGCATTTT. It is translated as CASSPGTAWSNQPQHF.

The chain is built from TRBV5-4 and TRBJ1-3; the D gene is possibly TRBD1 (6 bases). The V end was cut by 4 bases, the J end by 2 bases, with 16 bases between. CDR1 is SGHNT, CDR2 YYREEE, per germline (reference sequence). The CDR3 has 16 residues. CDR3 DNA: TGTGCCAGCAGCATACTACAGGGCGGGACTGGAAACACCATATATTTT. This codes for CASSILQGGTGNTIYF. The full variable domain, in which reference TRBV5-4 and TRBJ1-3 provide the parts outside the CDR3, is ETGVTQSPTHLIKTRGQQVTLRCSSQSGHNTVSWYQQALGQGPQFIFQYYREEENGRGNFPPRFSGLQFPNYSSELNVNALELDDSALYLCASSILQGGTGNTIYFGEGSWLTVV.

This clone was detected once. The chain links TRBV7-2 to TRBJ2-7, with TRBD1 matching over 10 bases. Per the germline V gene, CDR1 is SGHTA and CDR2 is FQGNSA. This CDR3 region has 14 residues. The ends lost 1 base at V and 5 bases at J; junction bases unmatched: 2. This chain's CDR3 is CASSLGDRGHEQYF. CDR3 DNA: TGTGCCAGCAGCTTAGGGGACAGGGGCCACGAGCAGTACTTC.

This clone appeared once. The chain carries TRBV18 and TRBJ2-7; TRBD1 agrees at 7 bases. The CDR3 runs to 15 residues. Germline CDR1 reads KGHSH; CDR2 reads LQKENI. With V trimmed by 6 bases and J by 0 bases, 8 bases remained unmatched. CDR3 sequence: CASSPNRGHSYEQYF. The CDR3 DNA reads TGTGCCAGCTCCCCCAACAGGGGACACTCCTACGAGCAGTACTTC.

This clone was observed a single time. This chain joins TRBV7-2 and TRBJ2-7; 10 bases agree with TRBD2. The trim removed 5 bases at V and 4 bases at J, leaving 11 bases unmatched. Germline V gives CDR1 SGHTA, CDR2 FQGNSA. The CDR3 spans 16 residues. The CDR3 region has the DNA TGTGCCAGCAGCGTTACTAGCGGGGTCCTATATTACGAGCAGTACTTC. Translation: CASSVTSGVLYYEQYF. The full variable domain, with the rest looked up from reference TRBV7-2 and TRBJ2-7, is GAGVSQSPSNKVTEKGKDVELRCDPISGHTALYWYRQSLGQGLEFLIYFQGNSAPDKSGLPSDRFSAERTGGSVSTLTIQRTQQEDSAVYLCASSVTSGVLYYEQYFGPGTRLTVT.